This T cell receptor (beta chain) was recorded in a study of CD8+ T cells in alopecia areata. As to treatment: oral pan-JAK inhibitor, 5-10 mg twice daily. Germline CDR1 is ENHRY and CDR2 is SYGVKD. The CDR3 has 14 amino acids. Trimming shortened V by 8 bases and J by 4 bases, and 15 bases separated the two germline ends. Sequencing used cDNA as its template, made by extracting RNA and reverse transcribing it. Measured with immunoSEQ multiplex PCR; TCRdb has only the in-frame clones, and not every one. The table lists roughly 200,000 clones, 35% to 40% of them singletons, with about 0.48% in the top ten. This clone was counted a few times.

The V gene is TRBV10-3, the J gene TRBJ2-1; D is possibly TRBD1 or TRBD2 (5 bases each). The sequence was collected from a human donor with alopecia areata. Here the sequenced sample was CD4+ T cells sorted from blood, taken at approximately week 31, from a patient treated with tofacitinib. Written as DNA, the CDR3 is TGTGCCATCGGTGGGACCAGAATTTACAATGAGCAGTTCTTC. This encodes CAIGGTRIYNEQFF.